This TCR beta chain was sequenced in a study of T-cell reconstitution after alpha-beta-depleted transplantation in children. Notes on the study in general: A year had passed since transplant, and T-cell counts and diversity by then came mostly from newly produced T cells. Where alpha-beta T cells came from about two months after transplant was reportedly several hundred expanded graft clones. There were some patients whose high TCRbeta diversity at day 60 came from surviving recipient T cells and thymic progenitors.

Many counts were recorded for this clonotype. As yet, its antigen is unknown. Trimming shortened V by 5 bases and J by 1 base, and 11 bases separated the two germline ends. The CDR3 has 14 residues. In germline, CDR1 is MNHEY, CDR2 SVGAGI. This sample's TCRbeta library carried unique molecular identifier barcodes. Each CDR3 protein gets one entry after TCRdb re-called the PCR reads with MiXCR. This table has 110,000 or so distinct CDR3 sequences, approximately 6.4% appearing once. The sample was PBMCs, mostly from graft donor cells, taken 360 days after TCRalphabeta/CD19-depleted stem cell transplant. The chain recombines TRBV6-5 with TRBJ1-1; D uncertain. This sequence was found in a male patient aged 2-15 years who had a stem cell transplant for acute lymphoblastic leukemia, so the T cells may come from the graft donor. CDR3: CASSTLQRNTEAFF. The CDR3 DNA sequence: TGTGCCAGCAGTACATTACAGAGGAACACTGAAGCTTTCTTT.